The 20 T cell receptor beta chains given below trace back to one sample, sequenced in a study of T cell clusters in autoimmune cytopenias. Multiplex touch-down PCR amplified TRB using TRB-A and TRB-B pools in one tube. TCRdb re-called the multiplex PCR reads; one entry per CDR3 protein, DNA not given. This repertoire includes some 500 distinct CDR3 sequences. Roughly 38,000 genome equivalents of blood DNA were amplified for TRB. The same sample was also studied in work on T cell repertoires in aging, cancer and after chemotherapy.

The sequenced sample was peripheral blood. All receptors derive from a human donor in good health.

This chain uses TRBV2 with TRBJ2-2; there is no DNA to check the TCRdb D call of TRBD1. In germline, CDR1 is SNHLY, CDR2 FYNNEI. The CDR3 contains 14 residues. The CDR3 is CASRTGGQTGELFF.

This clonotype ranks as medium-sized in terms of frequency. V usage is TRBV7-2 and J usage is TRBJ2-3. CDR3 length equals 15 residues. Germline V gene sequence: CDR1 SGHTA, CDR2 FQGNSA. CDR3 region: CASSFSVNPTDTQYF.

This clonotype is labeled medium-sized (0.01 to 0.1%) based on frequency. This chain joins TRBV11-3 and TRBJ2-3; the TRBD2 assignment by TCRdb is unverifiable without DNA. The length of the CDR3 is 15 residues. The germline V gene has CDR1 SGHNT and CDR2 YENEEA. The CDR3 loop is CASRAGGRSTDTQYF. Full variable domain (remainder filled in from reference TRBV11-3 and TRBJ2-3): EAGVVQSPRYKIIEKKQPVAFWCNPISGHNTLYWYLQNLGQGPELLIRYENEEAVDDSQLPKDRFSAERLKGVDSTLKIQPAELGDSAVYLCASRAGGRSTDTQYFGPGTRLTVL.

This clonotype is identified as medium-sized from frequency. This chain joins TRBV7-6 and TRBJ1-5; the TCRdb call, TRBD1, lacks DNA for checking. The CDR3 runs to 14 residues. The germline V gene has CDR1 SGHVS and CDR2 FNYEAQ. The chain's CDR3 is CASSSDRGAQPQHF.

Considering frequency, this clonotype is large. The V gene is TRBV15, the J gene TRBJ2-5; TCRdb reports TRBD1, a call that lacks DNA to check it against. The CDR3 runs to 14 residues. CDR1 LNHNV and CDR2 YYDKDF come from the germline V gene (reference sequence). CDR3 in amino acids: CATSTIGVAETQYF.

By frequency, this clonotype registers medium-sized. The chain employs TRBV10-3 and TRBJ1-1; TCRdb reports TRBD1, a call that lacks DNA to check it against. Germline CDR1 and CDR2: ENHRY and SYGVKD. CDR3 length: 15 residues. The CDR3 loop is CAISESGTGETEAFF.

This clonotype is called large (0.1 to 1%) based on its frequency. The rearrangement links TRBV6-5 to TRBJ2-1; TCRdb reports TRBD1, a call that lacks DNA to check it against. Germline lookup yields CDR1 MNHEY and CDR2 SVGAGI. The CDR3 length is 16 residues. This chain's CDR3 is CASSFSGTGGDNEQFF.

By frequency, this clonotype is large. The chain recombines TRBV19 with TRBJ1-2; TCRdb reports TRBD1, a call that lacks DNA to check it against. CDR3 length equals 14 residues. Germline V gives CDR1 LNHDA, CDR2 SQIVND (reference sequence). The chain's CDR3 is CASSISQQVRGYTF.

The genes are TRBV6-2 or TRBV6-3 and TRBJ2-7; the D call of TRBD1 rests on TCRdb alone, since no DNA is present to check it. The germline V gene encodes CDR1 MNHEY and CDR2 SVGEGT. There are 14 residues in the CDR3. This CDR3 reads CASSWGCPHYEQYF.

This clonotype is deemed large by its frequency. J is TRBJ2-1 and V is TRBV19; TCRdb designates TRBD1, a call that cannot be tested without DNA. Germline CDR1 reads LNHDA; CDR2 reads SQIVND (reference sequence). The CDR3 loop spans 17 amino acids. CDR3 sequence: CASRAPLGLSSYNEQFF.

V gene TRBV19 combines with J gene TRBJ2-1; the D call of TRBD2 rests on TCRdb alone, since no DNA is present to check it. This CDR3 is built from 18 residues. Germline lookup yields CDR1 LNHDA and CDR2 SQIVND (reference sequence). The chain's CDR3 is CASSISREGTSAYNEQFF. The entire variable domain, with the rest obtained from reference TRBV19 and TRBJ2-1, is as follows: DGGITQSPKYLFRKEGQNVTLSCEQNLNHDAMYWYRQDPGQGLRLIYYSQIVNDFQKGDIAEGYSVSREKKESFPLTVTSAQKNPTAFYLCASSISREGTSAYNEQFFGPGTRLTVL.

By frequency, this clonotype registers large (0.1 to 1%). This CDR3 is CASSPIAGGQETQYF. This rearrangement joins TRBV5-1 to TRBJ2-5; TCRdb lists TRBD2, though no DNA is available to test this call. The germline V gene has CDR1 SGHRS and CDR2 YFSETQ. This CDR3 is built from 15 residues.

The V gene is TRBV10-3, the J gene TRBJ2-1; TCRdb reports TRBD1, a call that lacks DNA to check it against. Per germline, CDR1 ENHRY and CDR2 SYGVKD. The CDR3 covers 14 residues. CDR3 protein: CASGWTGVNNEQFF.

The CDR3 loop is CSVFGTSGRYEQYF. The V and J genes are TRBV29-1 and TRBJ2-7; the D gene TCRdb calls, TRBD2, cannot be checked with no DNA. This CDR3 contains 14 residues. Looked up from germline, CDR1 is SQVTM and CDR2 is ANQGSEA.

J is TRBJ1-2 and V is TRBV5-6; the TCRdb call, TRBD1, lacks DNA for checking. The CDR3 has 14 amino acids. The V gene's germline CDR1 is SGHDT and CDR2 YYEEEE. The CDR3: CASSLGTGMGGYTF.

The CDR3 is CASSLVAGGVTEAFF. The chain is built from TRBV5-1 and TRBJ1-1; as DNA is missing, the TRBD1 call by TCRdb cannot be tested. The CDR3 loop spans 15 amino acids. Germline loops: CDR1 SGHRS, CDR2 YFSETQ.

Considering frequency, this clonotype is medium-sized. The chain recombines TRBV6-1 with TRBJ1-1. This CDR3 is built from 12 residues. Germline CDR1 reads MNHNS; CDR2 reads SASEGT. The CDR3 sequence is CASRRRGTEAFF.

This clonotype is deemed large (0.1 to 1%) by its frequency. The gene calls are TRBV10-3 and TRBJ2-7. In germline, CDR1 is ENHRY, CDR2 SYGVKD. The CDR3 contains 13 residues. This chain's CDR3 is CAISGGTYYEQYF.

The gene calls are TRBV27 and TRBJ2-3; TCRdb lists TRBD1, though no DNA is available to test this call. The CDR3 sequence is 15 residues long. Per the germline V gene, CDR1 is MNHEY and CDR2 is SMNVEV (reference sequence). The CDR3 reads CASSLGTGGADTQYF.

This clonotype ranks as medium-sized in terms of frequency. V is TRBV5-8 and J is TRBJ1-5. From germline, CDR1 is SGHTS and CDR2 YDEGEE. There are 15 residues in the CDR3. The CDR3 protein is CASSSVRGGRQPQHF.